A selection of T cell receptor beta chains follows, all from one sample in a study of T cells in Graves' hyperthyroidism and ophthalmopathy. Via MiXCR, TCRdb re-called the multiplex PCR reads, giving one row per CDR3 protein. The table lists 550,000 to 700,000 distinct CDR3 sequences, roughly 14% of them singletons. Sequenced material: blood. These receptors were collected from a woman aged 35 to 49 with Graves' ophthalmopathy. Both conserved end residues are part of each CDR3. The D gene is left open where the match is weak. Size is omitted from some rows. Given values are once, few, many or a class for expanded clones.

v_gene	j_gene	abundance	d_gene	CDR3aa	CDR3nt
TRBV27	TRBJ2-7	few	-	CASSSPLSYVYEQYF	TGTGCCAGCAGTTCCCCACTATCCTATGTCTACGAGCAGTACTTC
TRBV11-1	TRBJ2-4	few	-	CASSRRVSIDGSKNIQYF	TGTGCCAGCAGCCGCAGGGTTTCGATAGACGGGTCCAAAAACATTCAGTACTTC
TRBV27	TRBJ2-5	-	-	CASSPQRVSTETQYF	TGTGCCAGCAGTCCCCAGCGGGTTTCAACAGAGACCCAGTACTTC
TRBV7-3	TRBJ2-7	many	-	CASSHEQYF	TGTGCCAGCAGCCACGAGCAGTACTTC
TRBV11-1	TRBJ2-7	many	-	CASNPGGSEQYF	TGTGCCAGCAACCCAGGGGGGTCCGAGCAGTACTTC
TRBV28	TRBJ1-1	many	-	CASSLNFGVAEAFF	TGTGCCAGCAGTTTAAACTTCGGGGTCGCTGAAGCTTTCTTT
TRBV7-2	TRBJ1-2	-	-	CASSLVWGEGHGYTF	TGTGCCAGCAGCTTAGTTTGGGGAGAGGGGCATGGCTACACCTTC
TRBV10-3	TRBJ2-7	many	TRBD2	CATGRLDYYEQYF	TGTGCCACCGGGAGGCTAGATTATTACGAGCAGTACTTC
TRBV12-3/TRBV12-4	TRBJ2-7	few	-	CASSFARGYMDEQYF	TGTGCCAGCAGTTTTGCCCGAGGGTACATGGACGAGCAGTACTTC
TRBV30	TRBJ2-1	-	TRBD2	CAWVPGLAVNEQFF	TGTGCCTGGGTACCGGGACTAGCGGTCAATGAGCAGTTCTTC
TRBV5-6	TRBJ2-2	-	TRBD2	CASSFFILAGGMNTGELFF	TGTGCCAGCAGCTTTTTTATACTAGCGGGAGGAATGAACACCGGGGAGCTGTTTTTT
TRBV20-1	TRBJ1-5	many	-	CSARDLMKSGDQPQHF	TGCAGTGCTAGAGACCTTATGAAAAGTGGAGATCAGCCCCAGCATTTT
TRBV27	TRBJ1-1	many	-	CASKEGEGTEAFF	TGTGCCAGCAAGGAGGGAGAGGGGACTGAAGCTTTCTTT
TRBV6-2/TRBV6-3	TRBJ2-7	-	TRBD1	CASSYSTGEGNEQYF	TGTGCCAGCAGTTACTCGACAGGGGAAGGTAACGAGCAGTACTTC
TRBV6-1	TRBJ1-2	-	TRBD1	CASSRQGESYTF	TGTGCCAGCAGTAGGCAGGGGGAGAGCTACACCTTC
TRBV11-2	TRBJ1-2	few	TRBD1	CASSLAPTGDYGYTF	TGTGCCAGCAGCTTAGCCCCGACAGGGGACTATGGCTACACCTTC
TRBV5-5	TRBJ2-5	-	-	CASRGGRQETQYF	TGTGCCAGCAGGGGGGGGCGTCAAGAGACCCAGTACTTC
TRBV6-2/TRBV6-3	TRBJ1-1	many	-	CASSHDRKMNTEAFF	TGTGCCAGCAGTCATGACAGGAAAATGAACACTGAAGCTTTCTTT
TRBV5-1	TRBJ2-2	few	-	CASSLDGNTGELSF	TGCGCCAGCAGCTTGGACGGGAACACCGGGGAGCTGTCTTTT
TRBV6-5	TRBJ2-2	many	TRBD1	CASSYSTGGVTGELFF	TGTGCCAGCAGTTACTCAACAGGGGGTGTTACCGGGGAGCTGTTTTTT
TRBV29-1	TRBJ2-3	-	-	CSVVLPGRDTQYF	TGCAGCGTTGTTCTCCCAGGCAGGGATACGCAGTATTTT
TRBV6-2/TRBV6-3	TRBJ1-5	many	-	CASSYTGLLNQPQHF	TGTGCCAGCAGTTACACAGGGCTACTAAATCAGCCCCAGCATTTT
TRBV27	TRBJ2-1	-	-	CASSLFSSPGYNEQFF	TGTGCCAGCAGTTTATTTTCCAGCCCGGGCTACAATGAGCAGTTCTTC
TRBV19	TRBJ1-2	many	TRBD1	CASRMTRDSRLYGYTF	TGTGCCAGTAGAATGACCCGGGACAGCCGCCTCTATGGCTACACCTTC
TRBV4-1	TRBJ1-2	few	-	CASSQDRTIYGHTF	TGCGCCAGCAGCCAAGATCGGACTATCTATGGCCACACCTTC
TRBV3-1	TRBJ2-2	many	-	CASSPTGLVGELFF	TGTGCCAGCAGCCCAACAGGGCTTGTCGGGGAGCTGTTTTTT
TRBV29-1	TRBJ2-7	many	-	CSGGDNEQYF	TGCAGCGGTGGGGACAACGAGCAGTACTTC
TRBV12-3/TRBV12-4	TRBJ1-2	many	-	CASSQGRDGYTF	TGTGCCAGCAGCCAGGGGAGGGATGGCTACACCTTC
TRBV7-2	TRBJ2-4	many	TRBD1	CASSSRTGGADIQYF	TGTGCCAGCAGTTCCCGGACAGGGGGCGCTGACATTCAGTACTTC
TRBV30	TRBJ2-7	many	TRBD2	CAWTVGLAASYEQYF	TGTGCCTGGACCGTGGGACTAGCGGCATCCTACGAGCAGTACTTC
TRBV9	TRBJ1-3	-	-	CASSASSGNTIYF	TGTGCCAGCAGCGCTTCCTCTGGAAACACCATATATTTT
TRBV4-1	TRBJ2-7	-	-	CASSQNGATYEQYF	TGCGCCAGCAGCCAAAATGGGGCTACCTACGAGCAGTACTTC
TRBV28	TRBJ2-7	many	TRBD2	CASSLVGLAGEQYF	TGTGCCAGCAGTTTAGTGGGACTAGCGGGAGAGCAGTACTTC
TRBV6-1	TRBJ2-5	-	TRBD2	CASSEAASGKETQYF	TGTGCCAGCAGTGAAGCGGCTAGCGGAAAAGAGACCCAGTACTTC
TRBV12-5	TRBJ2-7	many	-	CASGLVLRRHPQLEQYF	TGTGCTAGTGGTTTGGTACTGAGGAGACACCCACAGTTGGAGCAGTACTTC
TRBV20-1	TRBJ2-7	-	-	CSARDGGGGRRYEQYF	TGCAGTGCTAGAGATGGAGGGGGCGGGAGAAGGTACGAGCAGTACTTC
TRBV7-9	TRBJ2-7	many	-	CASSELGTTYEQYF	TGTGCCAGCAGCGAGCTCGGCACTACCTACGAGCAGTACTTC
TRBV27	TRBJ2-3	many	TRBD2	CASSSSVTSALTDTQYF	TGTGCCAGCAGTTCTAGTGTCACTAGCGCTCTCACAGATACGCAGTATTTT
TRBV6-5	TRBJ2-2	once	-	CASILDRGNTGELFF	-
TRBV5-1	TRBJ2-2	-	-	CASSPGRAAGELFF	TGCGCCAGCAGTCCGGGGCGGGCGGCCGGGGAGCTGTTTTTT
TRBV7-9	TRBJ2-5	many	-	CASSLEHQETQYF	TGTGCCAGCAGCTTAGAACACCAAGAGACCCAGTACTTC
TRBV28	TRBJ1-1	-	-	CASSLLSGAKVRTEAFF	TGTGCCAGCAGTTTATTAAGCGGGGCCAAAGTTCGGACTGAAGCTTTCTTT
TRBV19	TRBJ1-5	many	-	CASSISRANQPQHF	TGTGCCAGTAGTATCTCCAGGGCAAATCAGCCCCAGCATTTT
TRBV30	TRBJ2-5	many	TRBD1	CAWNRGARGETQYF	TGTGCCTGGAACAGGGGGGCTAGGGGAGAGACCCAGTACTTC
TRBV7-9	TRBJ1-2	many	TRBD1	CASSPRQGSVYTF	TGTGCCAGCAGCCCACGACAGGGTTCTGTCTACACCTTC
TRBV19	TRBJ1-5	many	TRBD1	CASSLDRGLNQPQHF	TGTGCCAGTAGTCTCGACAGGGGGCTCAATCAGCCCCAGCATTTT
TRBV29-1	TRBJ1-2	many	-	CSVDKGYGGYGYTF	TGCAGCGTTGATAAAGGTTACGGTGGCTATGGCTACACCTTC
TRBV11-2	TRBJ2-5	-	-	CASSSIWGAGETQYF	TGTGCCAGCAGCTCGATTTGGGGGGCTGGGGAGACCCAGTACTTC
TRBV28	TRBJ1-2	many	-	CASSSPGESGYTF	TGTGCCAGCAGTTCACCCGGGGAGAGTGGCTACACCTTC
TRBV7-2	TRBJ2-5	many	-	CASSERGSRLGMTQYF	TGTGCCAGCAGCGAGAGGGGGAGCCGGCTTGGGATGACCCAGTACTTC
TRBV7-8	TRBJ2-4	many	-	CASSLDLGAGNIQYF	TGTGCCAGCAGCTTAGATTTGGGGGCGGGAAACATTCAGTACTTC
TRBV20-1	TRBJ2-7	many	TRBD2	CSARRLAGGPESHEQYF	TGCAGTGCTAGAAGGCTAGCGGGAGGTCCAGAGTCCCACGAGCAGTACTTC
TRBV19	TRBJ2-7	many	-	CASTRTVWVSEQYF	TGTGCCAGTACCAGGACGGTATGGGTATCCGAGCAGTACTTC
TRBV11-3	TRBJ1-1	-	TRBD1	CASGGTGSNTEAFF	TGTGCCAGCGGAGGGACAGGGTCGAACACTGAAGCTTTCTTT
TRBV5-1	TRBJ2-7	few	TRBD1	CASSFLGQGNEQYF	TGCGCCAGCAGCTTTTTGGGACAGGGTAACGAGCAGTACTTC